This record concerns one T cell receptor beta chain sequence. Its antigen is not known. These data come from a study of T cells in localized non-small cell lung cancer. General observations from the study: There were a median around 57 of the top 100 tumor clones appearing in adjacent lung. Sequencing, confined to only one tumor region, leaves heterogeneity possible. In uninvolved adjacent lung, T cell clonality reached its highest value, exceeding tumor.

Produced via immunoSEQ multiplex PCR; TCRdb's table is partial and in-frame only. The sample contains under 25,000 clones, roughly 90% of which appear only once. The V end was cut by 4 bases, the J end by 0 bases, with 13 bases between. The germline V gene has CDR1 MDHEN and CDR2 SYDVKM. The CDR3 totals 16 residues. Sequencing used peripheral blood, obtained before any cancer treatment. The chain is built from TRBV28 and TRBJ2-1; a possible D gene is TRBD2 (6 bases). The sequence was obtained from a man between 35 and 75 years old with stage I squamous cell lung carcinoma. CDR3 bases: TGTGCCAGCAGTTCCCCTCGGGGACTCTCCTACAATGAGCAGTTCTTC. It encodes CASSSPRGLSYNEQFF. The full variable domain, its missing parts supplied by reference TRBV28 and TRBJ2-1, is DVKVTQSSRYLVKRTGEKVFLECVQDMDHENMFWYRQDPGLGLRLIYFSYDVKMKEKGDIPEGYSVSREKKERFSLILESASTNQTSMYLCASSSPRGLSYNEQFFGPGTRLTVL.